In this sample, the clone carrying this TCR beta chain turned up many times. Its antigen is unknown. The source of the sample is a study of identical twins. Study-wide points: Carriage of fewer insertions was seen in abundant cord blood beta clonotypes, whereas memory repertoires showed none.

The CDR3 sequence is 12 residues long. Per the germline V gene, CDR1 is SGHTA and CDR2 is FQGTGA. V was clipped by 5 bases and J by 2 bases, with 5 bases between them. A universal primer site was added by template switching, and unique molecular identifiers were carried by the cDNA. Via MiXCR, TCRdb re-called the 5' RACE reads, giving one row per CDR3 protein. The sample consists of approximately 280,000 distinct CDR3 sequences, about 8.9% of them appearing once. These data were likewise used in another study, on yellow fever vaccine responses in identical twins. That paper adds: Vaccine-induced T cell responses in twins were reportedly observed to appear partly convergent, partly personalized.

The clonotype originates from a young woman in good health. The chain has TRBV7-3 and TRBJ2-3; no firm D call. Sequencing used memory (CD45RO+) T cells sorted from blood. CDR3 in DNA: TGTGCCAGCAGCCAAAACACAGATACGCAGTATTTT. Translation gives CASSQNTDTQYF.